Each of the 32 T cell receptor beta chains below was sequenced from the same sample in a study of CD8 T cells in ankylosing spondylitis. One entry per CDR3 protein results from TCRdb running MiXCR on the 5' RACE reads. The data show more than 150,000 distinct CDR3 sequences, about 20% seen once. Source material: blood, either unsorted or a sorted T cell fraction (not recorded which). The receptors derive from a male donor aged 10-29 years with ankylosing spondylitis or in good health (not recorded which).

This chain uses TRBV4-3 with TRBJ1-2, with 8 bases lining up with TRBD1. The J segment lost 3 bases and the V segment lost 0 bases, leaving 3 bases of the junction unmatched. CDR1 is LGHNA, CDR2 YSLEER, per germline. The CDR3 totals 15 residues. In DNA form, the CDR3 reads TGCGCCAGCAGCCAAGATAAACAGGGGGACTATGGCTACACCTTC. Protein sequence: CASSQDKQGDYGYTF.

This clonotype was recorded many times. The chain uses TRBV5-1 and TRBJ2-4; 7 positions agree with TRBD2. The CDR3 runs to 15 residues. Trimming cost V 0 bases and J 5 bases; bases outside gene matches: 5. Germline CDR1 is SGHRS and CDR2 is YFSETQ. The DNA for the CDR3 is TGCGCCAGCAGCTTGGATCCAGGGAGGGAAAACATTCAGTACTTC. Translated, it gives CASSLDPGRENIQYF.

This clonotype was observed many times. The CDR3 protein is CATSWGLAEKETQYF. In nucleotides, the CDR3 is TGTGCCACCAGCTGGGGACTAGCGGAAAAAGAGACCCAGTACTTC. This chain uses TRBV12-3 or TRBV12-4 with TRBJ2-5; 11 positions agree with TRBD2. This CDR3 has 15 amino acids. V dropped 10 bases and J dropped 3; count of bases not matched to a gene: 10.

This clonotype was recorded at least ten times. The V call is TRBV12-3 or TRBV12-4, the J call TRBJ1-1, with 7 bases that match TRBD1. The length of the CDR3 is 13 residues. The V segment lost 4 bases and the J segment 5 bases; nucleotides outside the gene matches: 4. CDR3 amino acids: CASSYQGDTEAFF. In DNA, the CDR3 is TGTGCCAGCAGTTATCAGGGGGATACTGAAGCTTTCTTT.

In its sample, this clonotype was seen many times. The rearrangement links TRBV3-1 to TRBJ1-2; 7 bases are a match to TRBD1. Germline-derived CDR1 and CDR2 are LGHDT and YNNKEL (reference sequence). The CDR3 is 14 amino acids. The V and J ends lost 4 bases and 4 bases, in that order; junction bases with no gene match: 6. The CDR3 DNA reads as TGTGCCAGCAGCCCAAAGACAGGGATCTATGGCTACACCTTC. Amino acids: CASSPKTGIYGYTF.

The table lists this clonotype with many counts. This sequence joins TRBV29-1 and TRBJ1-2; no reliable D call. CDR3 length equals 11 residues. Germline V CDR1 and CDR2: SQVTM, ANQGSEA. Trimming took 4 bases from V and 7 from J, leaving 10 bases between them. The CDR3 region has the DNA TGCAGCGTTGTTCCCTTGGGTGGCTACACCTTC. It translates to CSVVPLGGYTF.

The chain has TRBV3-1 and TRBJ2-4; D possibly corresponds to TRBD2 (7 bases). The germline V gene has CDR1 LGHDT and CDR2 YNNKEL (reference sequence). There are 16 residues in the CDR3. With 3 bases removed from V and 3 bases from J, the gap between germline ends came to 15 bases. The CDR3 sequence: CASSHRGGLGKNIQYF. CDR3 coding DNA: TGTGCCAGCAGCCATAGGGGGGGGCTGGGCAAAAACATTCAGTACTTC.

This chain joins TRBV29-1 and TRBJ2-3; TRBD2 matches at 8 bases. This CDR3 has 12 residues. CDR1 is SQVTM, CDR2 ANQGSEA, per germline. Trimming took 2 bases from V and 6 from J; bases not matched to a gene: 1. The CDR3 nucleotides are TGCAGCGTTGAACGGGGGGGCGATACGCAGTATTTT. It is translated as CSVERGGDTQYF.

This clonotype was observed at least ten times. The rearrangement joins TRBV6-6 to TRBJ2-1; D ambiguous. The CDR3 covers 14 residues. With 2 bases removed from V and 6 bases from J, the gap between germline ends came to 11 bases. CDR1 is MNHNY, CDR2 SVGAGI, per germline (reference sequence). CDR3 coding DNA: TGTGCCAGCAGTTACCCCGACGTTAGCAATGAGCAGTTCTTC. Protein: CASSYPDVSNEQFF.

The rearrangement joins TRBV7-7 to TRBJ2-1, with unresolved D. Germline-derived CDR1 and CDR2 are SSHAT and FNYEAQ (reference sequence). The CDR3 totals 11 residues. Trimming removed 4 bases from V and 8 bases from J, with 6 bases in between. CDR3: CASSSLHEQFF. In DNA form, the CDR3 reads TGTGCCAGCAGCTCCCTCCATGAGCAGTTCTTC.

The chain combines TRBV27 with TRBJ2-1; 7 bases line up with TRBD1. V was clipped by 3 bases and J by 5 bases; unmatched bases: 7. Germline CDR1 and CDR2: MNHEY and SMNVEV (reference sequence). The CDR3 runs to 15 residues. The CDR3 sequence is CASSLRRDSDNEQFF. Here the CDR3 DNA reads TGTGCCAGCAGTTTGCGTCGGGACAGCGACAATGAGCAGTTCTTC.

This clonotype was seen at least ten times. The CDR3 here is CASSLATGTGGRGLFF. In DNA, the CDR3 is TGCGCCAGCAGCTTGGCCACCGGGACAGGGGGTAGAGGACTGTTTTTT. The chain employs TRBV5-1 and TRBJ1-4, with 11 bases lining up with TRBD1. The V and J ends lost 0 bases and 13 bases, in that order; junction bases with no gene match: 11. CDR3 length: 16 amino acids. The germline V gene encodes CDR1 SGHRS and CDR2 YFSETQ.

The chain has TRBV4-2 and TRBJ2-2; D perhaps matches TRBD2 (5 bases). The CDR3 extends over 15 amino acids. V was trimmed by 4 bases and J by 0 bases, leaving 9 bases between them. Germline loops: CDR1 LGHNA, CDR2 YNFKEQ. CDR3 nucleotides: TGTGCCAGCAGCCGCCACGGGGCGAACACCGGGGAGCTGTTTTTT. Protein sequence: CASSRHGANTGELFF.

The rearrangement links TRBV20-1 to TRBJ2-1, with 9 bases matching TRBD2. Germline V gives CDR1 DFQATT, CDR2 SNEGSKA (reference sequence). V trimming: 2 bases; J trimming: 6 bases; junction bases outside the gene matches: 8. The CDR3 totals 15 residues. CDR3 amino acids: CSARPIAGVSNEQFF. CDR3 nucleotide sequence: TGCAGTGCTAGACCTATAGCGGGAGTGAGCAATGAGCAGTTCTTC.

This clonotype was found many times. The J gene is TRBJ2-1, the V gene TRBV4-1; D is ambiguous. Trimming removed 3 bases at V and 0 bases at J, with 12 bases between. Germline values: CDR1 MGHRA, CDR2 YSYEKL. This CDR3 is 16 amino acids long. The CDR3 DNA follows: TGCGCCAGCAGCCAGCTAACTTCCGACTCCTACAATGAGCAGTTCTTC. Protein product: CASSQLTSDSYNEQFF.

The gene calls are TRBV7-8 and TRBJ2-7; perhaps TRBD1 as D (6 bases). V was clipped by 1 base and J by 3 bases, with 10 bases between them. The CDR3 length is 14 residues. CDR1 SGHVS and CDR2 FQNEAQ come from the germline V gene. CDR3 protein: CASSLDPGDYEQYF. In DNA form, the CDR3 reads TGTGCCAGCAGCTTAGACCCAGGGGACTACGAGCAGTACTTC.

This clonotype was seen at least ten times. V usage is TRBV10-3 and J usage is TRBJ2-3, with 10 bases fitting TRBD2. The CDR3 totals 17 residues. J was trimmed by 2 bases and V by 0 bases; bases with no gene match: 5. In germline, CDR1 is ENHRY, CDR2 SYGVKD. The CDR3 coding sequence is TGTGCCATCAGTGAGTCTGCTAGCGGGAGCATCACAGATACGCAGTATTTT. It yields the protein CAISESASGSITDTQYF.

This clonotype was picked up many times. V usage is TRBV5-1 and J usage is TRBJ1-1; D is perhaps TRBD1 (5 bases). The CDR3 is 15 residues long. Trimming shortened V by 4 bases and J by 2 bases, and 15 bases separated the two germline ends. CDR1 is SGHRS, CDR2 YFSETQ, per germline. The chain's CDR3 is CASSPTQGINTEAFF. Here the CDR3 DNA reads TGCGCCAGCAGCCCTACCCAGGGCATTAACACTGAAGCTTTCTTT.

The chain employs TRBV4-2 and TRBJ2-3, with 10 bases lining up with TRBD2. CDR1 and CDR2 from the germline V gene are LGHNA and YNFKEQ. The CDR3 spans 16 residues. J was trimmed by 3 bases and V by 1 base; bases with no gene match: 4. The CDR3 protein is CASSQVLAGVTDTQYF. The DNA of the CDR3 is TGTGCCAGCAGCCAAGTTCTAGCGGGAGTGACAGATACGCAGTATTTT.

This clonotype was seen a few times. In DNA form, the CDR3 reads TGTGCCAGCAGTCAGGACAGGGACTATGGCTACACCTTC. It specifies CASSQDRDYGYTF. The chain couples TRBV27 to TRBJ1-2; 8 bases map to TRBD1. Unmatched junction bases numbered 2, after V lost 5 bases and J lost 3 bases. Germline values: CDR1 MNHEY, CDR2 SMNVEV (reference sequence). The CDR3 spans 13 residues.

This clonotype appeared many times. This chain links TRBV6-1 with TRBJ2-2; D possibly corresponds to TRBD1 (6 bases). The CDR3 covers 15 residues. CDR1 is MNHNS, CDR2 SASEGT, per germline. V was shortened by 7 bases and J by 2 bases, with 14 bases between the two germline ends. The CDR3, as DNA: TGTGCCAGCAATGGACAGCTTACCAACACCGGGGAGCTGTTTTTT. It is translated as CASNGQLTNTGELFF.

The sample holds many counts of this clonotype. The V gene is TRBV4-2, the J gene TRBJ2-3; TRBD2 aligns across 8 bases. Per the germline V gene, CDR1 is LGHNA and CDR2 is YNFKEQ. V trimming: 0 bases; J trimming: 0 bases; junction bases outside the gene matches: 11. This CDR3 contains 19 residues. CDR3 amino acids: CASSQELATSATSTDTQYF. For the CDR3, the DNA is TGTGCCAGCAGCCAAGAGCTCGCGACTAGCGCGACTAGCACAGATACGCAGTATTTT.

This clonotype was seen repeatedly, ten times or more. The chain carries TRBV18 and TRBJ2-1; D not resolved. Looked up from germline, CDR1 is KGHSH and CDR2 is LQKENI. Trimming left V 4 bases short and J 8 bases short, with 9 bases between. The CDR3 length is 12 residues. This chain's CDR3 is CASSRQLDEQFF. In nucleotides, the CDR3 is TGTGCCAGCTCACGTCAACTTGATGAGCAGTTCTTC. Full variable domain (missing parts from reference TRBV18 and TRBJ2-1): NAGVMQNPRHLVRRRGQEARLRCSPMKGHSHVYWYRQLPEEGLKFMVYLQKENIIDESGMPKERFSAEFPKEGPSILRIQQVVRGDSAAYFCASSRQLDEQFFGPGTRLTVL.

This clonotype was counted many times. This sequence joins TRBV2 and TRBJ1-4; 9 bases align to TRBD1. Germline V lookup: CDR1 SNHLY, CDR2 FYNNEI. This CDR3 spans 15 amino acids. V dropped 5 bases and J dropped 5; count of bases not matched to a gene: 6. The CDR3 sequence: CASSLTGTGNEKLFF. The CDR3 DNA reads TGTGCCAGCAGTCTTACCGGGACAGGGAATGAAAAACTGTTTTTT.

This clonotype was seen many times. The chain carries TRBV19 and TRBJ1-1; weak D call: TRBD1 (6 bases). Germline V gene sequence: CDR1 LNHDA, CDR2 SQIVND (reference sequence). The CDR3 has 14 residues. Trimming removed 2 bases from V and 5 bases from J, with 12 bases in between. CDR3 region: CASSISGAGTEAFF. CDR3 in DNA: TGTGCCAGTAGTATATCAGGGGCGGGTACTGAAGCTTTCTTT.

This clonotype was detected many times. The chain carries TRBV12-3 or TRBV12-4 and TRBJ2-7; the D gene could be TRBD1 or TRBD2 (6 bases each). The V and J ends lost 3 bases and 0 bases respectively, with 15 bases between them. The CDR3 is made up of 16 amino acids. For the CDR3, the DNA is TGTGCCAGCAGTTTTAGCGGAGGGGGATACTCCTACGAGCAGTACTTC. Translated, it gives CASSFSGGGYSYEQYF.

This clonotype was recorded a few times. The chain combines TRBV4-3 with TRBJ2-3; D tentatively reads TRBD1 or TRBD2 (6 bases each). This CDR3 contains 15 residues. Germline CDR1 reads LGHNA; CDR2 reads YSLEER. Trimming took off 8 bases at V and 4 bases at J, with 19 bases between the two ends. Written as DNA, the CDR3 is TGCGCCAGCTCTATTGGCCGGGGGCGCGCAGATACGCAGTATTTT. Translated: CASSIGRGRADTQYF.

This clonotype was recorded many times. The J gene is TRBJ2-7, the V gene TRBV5-6; the match to TRBD2 covers 7 bases. J gave up 4 bases and V 7 bases, and 11 bases lay outside the gene matches. Germline-derived CDR1 and CDR2 are SGHDT and YYEEEE. There are 14 residues in the CDR3. The CDR3 loop is CASYGGGGLYEQYF. CDR3 bases: TGTGCCAGCTATGGGGGGGGGGGACTTTACGAGCAGTACTTC.

This clonotype was detected ten times or more. The CDR3 DNA follows: TGTGCCAGCAGTTCTAGGGGGCGGGACACCGGGGAGCTGTTTTTT. It codes for CASSSRGRDTGELFF. V and J are TRBV6-5 and TRBJ2-2; 7 bases map to TRBD1. The CDR3 spans 15 residues. Trimming took 4 bases from V and 3 from J; bases not matched to a gene: 5. CDR1 is MNHEY, CDR2 SVGAGI, per germline.

This clonotype occurred many times. The chain has TRBV12-3 or TRBV12-4 and TRBJ1-2, with TRBD1 matching over 10 bases. CDR3 length: 16 amino acids. J gave up 3 bases and V 3 bases, and 7 bases lay outside the gene matches. DNA of the CDR3: TGTGCCAGCAGTTTGAGACAGGGGGCCCGGGACTATGGCTACACCTTC. Residues: CASSLRQGARDYGYTF.

The table lists this clonotype with a few counts. The V gene is TRBV20-1, the J gene TRBJ2-1; 10 nucleotides match TRBD2. Germline trimming cut 0 bases from V and 5 bases from J; bases unmatched to any gene: 4. This CDR3 has 15 residues. CDR1 is DFQATT, CDR2 SNEGSKA, per germline (reference sequence). The CDR3 is CSARDSSGGHNEQFF. The DNA for the CDR3 is TGCAGTGCTAGAGATTCTAGCGGGGGCCACAATGAGCAGTTCTTC.

This clonotype was counted at least ten times. The chain employs TRBV5-1 and TRBJ2-1; 10 bases align to TRBD2. J was trimmed by 6 bases and V by 3 bases; bases with no gene match: 9. Germline V gene lookup returns CDR1 SGHRS and CDR2 YFSETQ. CDR3 size: 16 residues. The CDR3 spells CASSSTGGLALNEQFF. CDR3 sequence (DNA): TGCGCCAGCAGCTCTACGGGGGGACTAGCGCTCAATGAGCAGTTCTTC.